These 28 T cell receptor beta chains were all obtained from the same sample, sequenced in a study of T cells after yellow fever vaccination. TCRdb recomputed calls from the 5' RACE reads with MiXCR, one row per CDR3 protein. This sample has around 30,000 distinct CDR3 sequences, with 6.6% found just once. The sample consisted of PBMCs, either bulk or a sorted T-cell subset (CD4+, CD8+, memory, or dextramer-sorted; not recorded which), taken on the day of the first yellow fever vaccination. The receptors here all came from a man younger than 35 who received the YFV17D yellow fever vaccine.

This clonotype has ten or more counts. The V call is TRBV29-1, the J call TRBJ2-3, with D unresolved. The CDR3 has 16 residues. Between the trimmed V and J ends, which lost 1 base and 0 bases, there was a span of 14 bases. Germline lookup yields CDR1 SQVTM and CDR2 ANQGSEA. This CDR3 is CSVEGGDTTSTDTQYF. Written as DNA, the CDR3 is TGCAGCGTTGAAGGCGGTGACACTACTAGCACAGATACGCAGTATTTT.

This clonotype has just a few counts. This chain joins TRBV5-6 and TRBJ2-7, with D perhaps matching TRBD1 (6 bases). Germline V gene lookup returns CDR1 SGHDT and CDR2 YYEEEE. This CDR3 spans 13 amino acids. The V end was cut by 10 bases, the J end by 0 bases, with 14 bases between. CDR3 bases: TGTGCCCAAACAGGGATCAGCTCCTACGAGCAGTACTTC. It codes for CAQTGISSYEQYF.

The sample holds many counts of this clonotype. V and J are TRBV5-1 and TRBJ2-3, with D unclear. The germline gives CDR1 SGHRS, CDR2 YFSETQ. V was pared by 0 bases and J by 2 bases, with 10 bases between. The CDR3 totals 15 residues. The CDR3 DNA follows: TGCGCCAGCAGCTTGGGACACCCTAACACAGATACGCAGTATTTT. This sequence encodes CASSLGHPNTDTQYF. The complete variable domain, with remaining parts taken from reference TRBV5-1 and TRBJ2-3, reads KAGVTQTPRYLIKTRGQQVTLSCSPISGHRSVSWYQQTPGQGLQFLFEYFSETQRNKGNFPGRFSGRQFSNSRSEMNVSTLELGDSALYLCASSLGHPNTDTQYFGPGTRLTVL.

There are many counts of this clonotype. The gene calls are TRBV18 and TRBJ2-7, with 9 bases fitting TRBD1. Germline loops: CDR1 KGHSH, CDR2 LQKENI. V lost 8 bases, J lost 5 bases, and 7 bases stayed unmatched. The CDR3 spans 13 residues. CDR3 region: CASAGGQGNEQYV. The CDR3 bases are TGTGCCAGCGCCGGGGGACAGGGCAACGAGCAGTACGTC.

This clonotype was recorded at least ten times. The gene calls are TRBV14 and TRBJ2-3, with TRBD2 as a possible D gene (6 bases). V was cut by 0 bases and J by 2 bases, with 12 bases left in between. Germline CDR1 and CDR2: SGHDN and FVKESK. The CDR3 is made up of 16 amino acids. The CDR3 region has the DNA TGTGCCAGCAGCCAAGACATTGGAGGGTTCACAGATACGCAGTATTTT. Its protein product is CASSQDIGGFTDTQYF.

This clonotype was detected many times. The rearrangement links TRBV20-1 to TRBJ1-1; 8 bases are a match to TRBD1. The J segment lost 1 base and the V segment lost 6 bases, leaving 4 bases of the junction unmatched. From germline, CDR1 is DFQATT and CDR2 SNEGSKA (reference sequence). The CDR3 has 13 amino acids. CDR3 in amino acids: CSARDRTNTEAFF. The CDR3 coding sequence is TGCAGTGCACGGGACAGGACGAACACTGAAGCTTTCTTT.

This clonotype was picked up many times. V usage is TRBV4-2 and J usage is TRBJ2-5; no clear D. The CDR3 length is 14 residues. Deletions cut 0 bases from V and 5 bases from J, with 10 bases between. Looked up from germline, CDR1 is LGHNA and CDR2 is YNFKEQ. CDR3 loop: CASSQDPEHETQYF. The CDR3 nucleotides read TGTGCCAGCAGCCAAGATCCCGAGCACGAGACCCAGTACTTC.

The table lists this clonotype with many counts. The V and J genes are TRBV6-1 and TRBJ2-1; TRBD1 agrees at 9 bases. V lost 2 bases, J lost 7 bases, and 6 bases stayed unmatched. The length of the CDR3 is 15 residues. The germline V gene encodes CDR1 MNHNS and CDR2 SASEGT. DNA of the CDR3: TGTGCCAGCAGTGAACAGGGGACAGGGAGGAATGAGCAGTTCTTC. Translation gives CASSEQGTGRNEQFF.

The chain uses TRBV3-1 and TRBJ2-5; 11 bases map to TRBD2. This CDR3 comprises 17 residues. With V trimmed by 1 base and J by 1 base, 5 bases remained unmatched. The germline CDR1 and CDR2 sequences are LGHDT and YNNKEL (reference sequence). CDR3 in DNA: TGTGCCAGCAGCCAAGTGACTAGCGGGGCATTCCAAGAGACCCAGTACTTC. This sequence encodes CASSQVTSGAFQETQYF.

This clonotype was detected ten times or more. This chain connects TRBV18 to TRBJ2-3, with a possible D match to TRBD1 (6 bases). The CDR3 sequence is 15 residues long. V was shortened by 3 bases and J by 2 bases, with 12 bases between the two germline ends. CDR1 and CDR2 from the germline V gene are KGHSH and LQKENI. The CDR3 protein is CASSPGAVDTDTQYF. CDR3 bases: TGTGCCAGCTCACCGGGGGCGGTGGACACAGATACGCAGTATTTT. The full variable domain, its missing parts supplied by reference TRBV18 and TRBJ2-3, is NAGVMQNPRHLVRRRGQEARLRCSPMKGHSHVYWYRQLPEEGLKFMVYLQKENIIDESGMPKERFSAEFPKEGPSILRIQQVVRGDSAAYFCASSPGAVDTDTQYFGPGTRLTVL.

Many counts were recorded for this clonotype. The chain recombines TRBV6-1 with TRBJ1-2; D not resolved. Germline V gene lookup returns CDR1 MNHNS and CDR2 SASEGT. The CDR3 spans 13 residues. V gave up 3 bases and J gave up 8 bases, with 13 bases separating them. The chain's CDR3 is CASSDPLIGGYTF. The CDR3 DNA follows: TGTGCCAGCAGTGACCCCCTAATAGGGGGCTACACCTTC.

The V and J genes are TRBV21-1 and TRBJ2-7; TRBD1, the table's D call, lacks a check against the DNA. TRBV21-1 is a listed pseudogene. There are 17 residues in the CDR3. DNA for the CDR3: TGTGCCAGCAGCACACACCCATGGGCGACAGTGGTCAACGAGCAGTACGTC. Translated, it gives CASSTHPWATVVNEQYV.

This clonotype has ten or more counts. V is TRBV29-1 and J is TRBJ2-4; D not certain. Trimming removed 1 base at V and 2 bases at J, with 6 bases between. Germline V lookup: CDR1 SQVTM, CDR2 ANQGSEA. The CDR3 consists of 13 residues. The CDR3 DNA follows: TGCAGCGTTGAAGGCATATCCAAAAACATTCAGTACTTC. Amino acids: CSVEGISKNIQYF.

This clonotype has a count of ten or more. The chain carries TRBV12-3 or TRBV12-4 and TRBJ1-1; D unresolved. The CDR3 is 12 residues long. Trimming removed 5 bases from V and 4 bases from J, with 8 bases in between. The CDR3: CASSPLGTEAFF. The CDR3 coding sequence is TGTGCCAGCAGTCCCTTGGGCACTGAAGCTTTCTTT.

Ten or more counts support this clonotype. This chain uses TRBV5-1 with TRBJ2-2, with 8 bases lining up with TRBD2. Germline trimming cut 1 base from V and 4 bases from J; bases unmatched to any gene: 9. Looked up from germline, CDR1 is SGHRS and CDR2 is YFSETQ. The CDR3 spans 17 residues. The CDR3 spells CASSLRAGGGPTGELFF. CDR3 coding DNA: TGCGCCAGCAGCTTGAGAGCTGGCGGGGGGCCCACCGGGGAGCTGTTTTTT.

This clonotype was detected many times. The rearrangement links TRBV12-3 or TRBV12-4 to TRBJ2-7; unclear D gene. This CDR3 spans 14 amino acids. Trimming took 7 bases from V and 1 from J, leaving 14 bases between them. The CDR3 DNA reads TGTGCCAGCATCCCTGCTGGGCAGTCCTACGAGCAGTACTTC. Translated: CASIPAGQSYEQYF.

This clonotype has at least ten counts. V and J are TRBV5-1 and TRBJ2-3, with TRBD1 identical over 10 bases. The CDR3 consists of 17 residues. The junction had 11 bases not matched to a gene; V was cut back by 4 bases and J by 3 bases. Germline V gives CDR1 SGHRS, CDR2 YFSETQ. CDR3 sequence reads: CASSARDRGLQTDTQYF. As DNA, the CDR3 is TGCGCCAGCAGCGCCCGGGACAGGGGCCTACAGACAGATACGCAGTATTTT.

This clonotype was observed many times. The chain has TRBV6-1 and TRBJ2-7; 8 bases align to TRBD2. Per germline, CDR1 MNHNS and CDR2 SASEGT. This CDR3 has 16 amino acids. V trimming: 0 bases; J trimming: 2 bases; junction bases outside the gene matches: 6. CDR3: CASSEARGAGPYEQYV. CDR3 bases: TGTGCCAGCAGTGAAGCGCGGGGGGCCGGCCCCTACGAGCAGTACGTC.

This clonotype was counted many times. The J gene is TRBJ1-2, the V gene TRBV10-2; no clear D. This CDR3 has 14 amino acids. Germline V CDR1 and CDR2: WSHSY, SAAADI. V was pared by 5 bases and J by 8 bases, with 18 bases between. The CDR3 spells CASSPAARLSGYTF. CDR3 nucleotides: TGCGCCAGCAGTCCAGCAGCCCGACTATCCGGCTACACCTTC.

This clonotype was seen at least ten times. CDR3 in amino acids: CASRQGRGIAAFF. CDR3 DNA: TGTGCCAGCAGACAGGGTAGAGGGATCGCAGCTTTCTTT. The rearrangement joins TRBV6-2 or TRBV6-3 to TRBJ1-1, with D possibly TRBD1 on 6 matching bases. CDR1 MNHEY and CDR2 SVGEGT come from the germline V gene. The CDR3 runs to 13 residues. The germline V and J ends were trimmed by 6 bases and 10 bases, with 18 bases remaining between them.

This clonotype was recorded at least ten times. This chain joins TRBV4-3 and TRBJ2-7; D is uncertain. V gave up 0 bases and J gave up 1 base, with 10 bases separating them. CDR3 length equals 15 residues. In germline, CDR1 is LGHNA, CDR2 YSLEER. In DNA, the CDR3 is TGCGCCAGCAGCCAAGATAGTAGGAATTCCTACGAGCAGTACTTC. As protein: CASSQDSRNSYEQYF.

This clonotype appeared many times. The CDR3 region is CASSLRGEMTGRNQPQHF. The CDR3 nucleotides are TGTGCCAGCAGCTTACGGGGTGAGATGACAGGGCGCAATCAGCCCCAGCATTTT. The chain joins TRBV5-7 to TRBJ1-5, with 7 bases aligning to TRBD1. TRBV5-7 is labeled an ORF, and its function is uncertain. The CDR3 totals 18 residues. The trim removed 2 bases at V and 2 bases at J, leaving 13 bases unmatched.

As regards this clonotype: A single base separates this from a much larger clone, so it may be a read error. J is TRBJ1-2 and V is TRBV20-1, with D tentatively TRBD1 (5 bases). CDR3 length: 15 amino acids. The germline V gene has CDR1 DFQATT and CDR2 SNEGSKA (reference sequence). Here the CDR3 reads CSAGESGTSIYGYTF. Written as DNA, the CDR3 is TGCAGTGCTGGAGAAAGCGGGACGTCCATCTATGGCTACACCTTC.

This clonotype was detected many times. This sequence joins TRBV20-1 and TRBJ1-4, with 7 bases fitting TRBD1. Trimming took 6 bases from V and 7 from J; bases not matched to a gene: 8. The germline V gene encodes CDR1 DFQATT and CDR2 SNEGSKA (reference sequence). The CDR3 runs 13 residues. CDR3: CSATGEWGEKLFF. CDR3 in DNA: TGCAGTGCCACAGGGGAATGGGGTGAAAAACTGTTTTTT.

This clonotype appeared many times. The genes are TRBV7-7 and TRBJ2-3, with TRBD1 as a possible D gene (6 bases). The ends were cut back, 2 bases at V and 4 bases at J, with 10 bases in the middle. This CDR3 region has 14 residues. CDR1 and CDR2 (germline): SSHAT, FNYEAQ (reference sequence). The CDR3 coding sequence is TGTGCCAGCAGCTTATTACCAGGGGCAGATACGCAGTATTTT. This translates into CASSLLPGADTQYF.

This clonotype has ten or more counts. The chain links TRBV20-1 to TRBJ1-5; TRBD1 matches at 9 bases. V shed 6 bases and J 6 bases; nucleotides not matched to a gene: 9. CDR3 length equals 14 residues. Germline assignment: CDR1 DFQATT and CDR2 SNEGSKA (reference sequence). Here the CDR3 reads CSARAGTGIQPQHF. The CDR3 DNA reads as TGCAGTGCCAGGGCCGGGACAGGGATTCAGCCCCAGCATTTT.

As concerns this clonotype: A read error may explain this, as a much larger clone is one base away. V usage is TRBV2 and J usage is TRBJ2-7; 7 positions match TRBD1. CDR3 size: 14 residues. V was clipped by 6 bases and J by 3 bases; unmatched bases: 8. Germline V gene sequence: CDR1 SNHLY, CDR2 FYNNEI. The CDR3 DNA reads TGTGCCAGCAGCGCCGGGACAGCGAGCTACGAGCAGTACTTC. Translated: CASSAGTASYEQYF.

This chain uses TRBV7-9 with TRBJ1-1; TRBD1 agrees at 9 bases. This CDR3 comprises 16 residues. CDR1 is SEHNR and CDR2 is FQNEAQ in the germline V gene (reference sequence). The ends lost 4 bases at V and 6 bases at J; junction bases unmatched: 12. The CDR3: CASSSRTGVGSPEAFF. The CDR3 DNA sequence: TGTGCCAGCAGCTCGAGGACAGGGGTGGGGAGTCCTGAAGCTTTCTTT.